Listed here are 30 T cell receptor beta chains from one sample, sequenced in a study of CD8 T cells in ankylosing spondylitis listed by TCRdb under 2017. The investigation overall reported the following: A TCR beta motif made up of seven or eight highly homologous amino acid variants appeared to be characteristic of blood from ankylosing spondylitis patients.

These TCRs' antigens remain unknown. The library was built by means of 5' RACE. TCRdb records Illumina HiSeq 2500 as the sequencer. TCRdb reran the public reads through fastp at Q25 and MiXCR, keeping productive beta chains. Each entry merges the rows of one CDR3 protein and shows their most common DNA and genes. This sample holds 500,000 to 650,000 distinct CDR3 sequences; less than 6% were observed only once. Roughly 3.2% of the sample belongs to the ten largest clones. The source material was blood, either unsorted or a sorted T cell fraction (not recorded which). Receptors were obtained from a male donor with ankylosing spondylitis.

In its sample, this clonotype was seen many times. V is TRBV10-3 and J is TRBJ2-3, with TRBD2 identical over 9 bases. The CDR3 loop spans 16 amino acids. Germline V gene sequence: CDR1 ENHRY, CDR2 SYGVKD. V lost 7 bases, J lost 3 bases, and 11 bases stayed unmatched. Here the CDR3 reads CAITQGSGGTTDTQYF. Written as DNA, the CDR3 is TGTGCCATCACCCAAGGGAGCGGGGGGACTACAGATACGCAGTATTTT.

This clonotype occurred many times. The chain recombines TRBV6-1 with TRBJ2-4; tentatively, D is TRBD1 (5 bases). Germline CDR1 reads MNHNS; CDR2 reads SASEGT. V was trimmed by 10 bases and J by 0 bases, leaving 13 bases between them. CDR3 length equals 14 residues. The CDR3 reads CATVDRLAKNIQYF. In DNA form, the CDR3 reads TGTGCCACCGTAGACAGACTAGCCAAAAACATTCAGTACTTC.

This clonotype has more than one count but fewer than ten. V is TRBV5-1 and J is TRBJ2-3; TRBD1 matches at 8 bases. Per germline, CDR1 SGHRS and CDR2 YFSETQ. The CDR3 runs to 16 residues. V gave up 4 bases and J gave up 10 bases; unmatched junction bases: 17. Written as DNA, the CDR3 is TGCGCCAGCAGCGGGGAAAGCACAGGGGGTAGAGCGGCGCAGTATTTT. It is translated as CASSGESTGGRAAQYF.

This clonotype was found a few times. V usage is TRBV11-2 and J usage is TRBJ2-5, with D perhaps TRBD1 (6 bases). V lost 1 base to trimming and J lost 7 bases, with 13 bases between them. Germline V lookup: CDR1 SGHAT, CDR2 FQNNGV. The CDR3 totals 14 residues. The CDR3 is CASSLVARGGTQYF. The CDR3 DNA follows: TGTGCCAGCAGCTTAGTGGCCCGAGGGGGGACCCAGTACTTC.

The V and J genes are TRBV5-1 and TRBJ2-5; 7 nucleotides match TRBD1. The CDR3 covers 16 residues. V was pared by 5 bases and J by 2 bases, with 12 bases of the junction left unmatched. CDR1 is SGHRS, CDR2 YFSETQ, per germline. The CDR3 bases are TGCGCCAGCAGTCGGAACAGGGGCCTGGGGCAAGAGACCCAGTACTTC. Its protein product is CASSRNRGLGQETQYF. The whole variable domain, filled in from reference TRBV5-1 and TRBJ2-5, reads KAGVTQTPRYLIKTRGQQVTLSCSPISGHRSVSWYQQTPGQGLQFLFEYFSETQRNKGNFPGRFSGRQFSNSRSEMNVSTLELGDSALYLCASSRNRGLGQETQYFGPGTRLLVL.

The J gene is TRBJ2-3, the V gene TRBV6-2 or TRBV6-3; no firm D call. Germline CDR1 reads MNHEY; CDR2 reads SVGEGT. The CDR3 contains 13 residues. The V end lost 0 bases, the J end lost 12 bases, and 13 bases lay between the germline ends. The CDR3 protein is CASSYSFTSPQYF. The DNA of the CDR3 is TGTGCCAGCAGTTACTCCTTCACGTCCCCCCAGTATTTT.

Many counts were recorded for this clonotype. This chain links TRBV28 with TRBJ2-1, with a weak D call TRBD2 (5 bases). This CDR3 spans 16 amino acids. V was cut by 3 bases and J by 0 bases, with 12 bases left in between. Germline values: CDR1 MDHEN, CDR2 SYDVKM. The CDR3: CASSFAGSGSYNEQFF. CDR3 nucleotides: TGTGCCAGCAGTTTCGCGGGTTCGGGCTCCTACAATGAGCAGTTCTTC.

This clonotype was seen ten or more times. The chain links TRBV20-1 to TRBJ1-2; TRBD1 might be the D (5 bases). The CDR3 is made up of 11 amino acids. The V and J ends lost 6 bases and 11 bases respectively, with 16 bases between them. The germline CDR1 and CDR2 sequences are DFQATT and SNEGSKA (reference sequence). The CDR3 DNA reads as TGCAGTGCGGCAAGAGGGGTGGGTTACACCTTC. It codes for CSAARGVGYTF.

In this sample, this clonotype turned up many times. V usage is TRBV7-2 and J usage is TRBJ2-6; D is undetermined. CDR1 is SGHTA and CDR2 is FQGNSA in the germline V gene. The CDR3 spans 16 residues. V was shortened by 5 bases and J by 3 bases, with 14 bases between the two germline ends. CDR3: CASSNQHFIGANVLTF. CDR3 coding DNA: TGTGCCAGCAGCAACCAACACTTTATTGGGGCCAACGTCCTGACTTTC.

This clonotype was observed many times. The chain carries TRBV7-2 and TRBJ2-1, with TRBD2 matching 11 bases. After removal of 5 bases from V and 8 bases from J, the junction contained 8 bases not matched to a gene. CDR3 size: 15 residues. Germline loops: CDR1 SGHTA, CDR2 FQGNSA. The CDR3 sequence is CASSISGGAIDEQFF. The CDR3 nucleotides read TGTGCCAGCAGCATTAGCGGGGGGGCCATCGATGAGCAGTTCTTC.

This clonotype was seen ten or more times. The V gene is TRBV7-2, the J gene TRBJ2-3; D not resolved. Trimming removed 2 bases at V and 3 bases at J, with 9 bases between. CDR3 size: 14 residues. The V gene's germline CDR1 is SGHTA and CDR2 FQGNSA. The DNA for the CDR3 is TGTGCCAGCAGCTTATCCGCGGCGACAGATACGCAGTATTTT. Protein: CASSLSAATDTQYF.

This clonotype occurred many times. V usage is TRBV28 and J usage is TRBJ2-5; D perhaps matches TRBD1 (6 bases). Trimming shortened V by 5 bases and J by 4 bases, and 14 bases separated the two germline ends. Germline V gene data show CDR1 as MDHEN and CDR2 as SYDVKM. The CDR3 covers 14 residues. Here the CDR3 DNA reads TGTGCCAGCAGTCCCACAGGGATGGCAGAGACCCAGTACTTC. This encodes CASSPTGMAETQYF.

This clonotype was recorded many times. Written as DNA, the CDR3 is TGTGCCAGCAGCTACCGGGGTACCTACGAGCAGTACTTC. Translation: CASSYRGTYEQYF. V and J are TRBV28 and TRBJ2-7, with D tentatively TRBD2 (5 bases). This CDR3 has 13 residues. The V gene's germline CDR1 is MDHEN and CDR2 SYDVKM. Trimming left V 6 bases short and J 2 bases short, with 11 bases between.

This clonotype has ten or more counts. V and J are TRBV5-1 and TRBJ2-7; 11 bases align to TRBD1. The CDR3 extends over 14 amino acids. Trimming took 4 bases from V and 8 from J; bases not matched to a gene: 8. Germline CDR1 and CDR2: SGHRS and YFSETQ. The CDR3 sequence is CASSVTGTGGQQYF. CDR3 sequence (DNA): TGCGCCAGCAGCGTGACCGGGACAGGGGGGCAGCAGTACTTC. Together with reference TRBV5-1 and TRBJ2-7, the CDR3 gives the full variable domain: KAGVTQTPRYLIKTRGQQVTLSCSPISGHRSVSWYQQTPGQGLQFLFEYFSETQRNKGNFPGRFSGRQFSNSRSEMNVSTLELGDSALYLCASSVTGTGGQQYFGPGTRLTVT.

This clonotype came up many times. CDR3 sequence: CAISDRDSWTGELFF. CDR3 nucleotides: TGTGCCATCAGCGACCGGGACAGCTGGACCGGGGAGCTGTTTTTT. This rearrangement joins TRBV10-3 to TRBJ2-2, with 7 bases that match TRBD1. The trim removed 6 bases at V and 5 bases at J, leaving 9 bases unmatched. There are 15 residues in the CDR3. The germline V gene encodes CDR1 ENHRY and CDR2 SYGVKD.

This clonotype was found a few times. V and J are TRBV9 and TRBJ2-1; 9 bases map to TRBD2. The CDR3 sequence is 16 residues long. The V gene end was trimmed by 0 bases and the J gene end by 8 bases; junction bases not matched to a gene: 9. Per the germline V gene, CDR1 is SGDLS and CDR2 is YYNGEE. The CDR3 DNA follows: TGTGCCAGCAGCGTAGCCCCTAGCGGGATCGGGGATGAGCAGTTCTTC. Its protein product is CASSVAPSGIGDEQFF.

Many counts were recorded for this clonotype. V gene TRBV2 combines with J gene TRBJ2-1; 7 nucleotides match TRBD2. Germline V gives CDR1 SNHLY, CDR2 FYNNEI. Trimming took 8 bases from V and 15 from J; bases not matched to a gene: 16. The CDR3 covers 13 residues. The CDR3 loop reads CASGPGTTAVTFF. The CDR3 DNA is TGTGCCAGCGGCCCCGGGACTACCGCTGTGACGTTCTTC.

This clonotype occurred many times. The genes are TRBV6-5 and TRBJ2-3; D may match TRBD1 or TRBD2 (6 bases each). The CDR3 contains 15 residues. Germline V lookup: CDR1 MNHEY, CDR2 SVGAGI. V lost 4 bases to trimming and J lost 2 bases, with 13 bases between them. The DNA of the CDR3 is TGTGCCAGCAGTTTAGGGGGGCCCATCACAGATACGCAGTATTTT. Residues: CASSLGGPITDTQYF.

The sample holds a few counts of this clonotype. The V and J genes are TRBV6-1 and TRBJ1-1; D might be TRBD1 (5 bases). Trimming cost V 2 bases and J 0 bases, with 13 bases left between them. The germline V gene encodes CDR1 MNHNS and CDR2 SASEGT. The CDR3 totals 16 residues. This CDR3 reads CASSERQTSLNTEAFF. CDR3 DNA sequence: TGTGCCAGCAGTGAACGACAGACTTCTCTGAACACTGAAGCTTTCTTT.

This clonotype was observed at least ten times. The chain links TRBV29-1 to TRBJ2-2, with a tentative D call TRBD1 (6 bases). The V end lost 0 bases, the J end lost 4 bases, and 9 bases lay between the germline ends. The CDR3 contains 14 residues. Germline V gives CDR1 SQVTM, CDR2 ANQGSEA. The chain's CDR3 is CSVEEGAGTGELFF. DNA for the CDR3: TGCAGCGTTGAAGAGGGGGCTGGCACCGGGGAGCTGTTTTTT.

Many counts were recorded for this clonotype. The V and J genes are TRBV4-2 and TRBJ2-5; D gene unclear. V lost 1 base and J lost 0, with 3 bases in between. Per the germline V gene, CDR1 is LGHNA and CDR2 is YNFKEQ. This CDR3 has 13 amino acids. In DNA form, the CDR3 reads TGTGCCAGCAGCCAAGGGGACCAAGAGACCCAGTACTTC. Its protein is CASSQGDQETQYF.

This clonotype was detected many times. The CDR3 here is CASSQGIQETQYF. DNA for the CDR3: TGCGCCAGCAGCCAAGGTATCCAAGAGACCCAGTACTTC. The rearrangement uses TRBV4-3 and TRBJ2-5; D is undetermined. Germline-derived CDR1 and CDR2 are LGHNA and YSLEER. Trimming left V 1 base short and J 1 base short, with 4 bases between. CDR3 length: 13 residues.

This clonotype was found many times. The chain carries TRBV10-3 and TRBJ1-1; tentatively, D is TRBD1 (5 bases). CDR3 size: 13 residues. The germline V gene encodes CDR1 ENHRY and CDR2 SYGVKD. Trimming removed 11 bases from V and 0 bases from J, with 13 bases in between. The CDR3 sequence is CAAAGIMNTEAFF. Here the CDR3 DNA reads TGTGCCGCTGCAGGGATTATGAACACTGAAGCTTTCTTT.

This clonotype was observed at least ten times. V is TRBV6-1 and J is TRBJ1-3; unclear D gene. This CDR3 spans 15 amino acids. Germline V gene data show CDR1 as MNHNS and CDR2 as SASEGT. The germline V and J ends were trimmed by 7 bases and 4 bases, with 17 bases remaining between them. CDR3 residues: CASKRSPSPGNTIYF. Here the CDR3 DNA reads TGTGCCAGCAAGCGCTCCCCCTCGCCGGGAAACACCATATATTTT.

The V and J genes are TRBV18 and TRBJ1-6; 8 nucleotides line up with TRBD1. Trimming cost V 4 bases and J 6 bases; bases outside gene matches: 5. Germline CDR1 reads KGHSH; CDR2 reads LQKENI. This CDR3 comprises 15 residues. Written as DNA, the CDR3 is TGTGCCAGCTCACAGGACAGGGCGGGTAATTCACCCCTCCACTTT. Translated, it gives CASSQDRAGNSPLHF.

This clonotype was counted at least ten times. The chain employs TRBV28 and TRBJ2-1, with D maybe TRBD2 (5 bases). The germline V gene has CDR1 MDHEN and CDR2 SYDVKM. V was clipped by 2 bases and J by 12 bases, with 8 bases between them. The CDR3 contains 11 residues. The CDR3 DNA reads TGTGCCAGCAGTTTAGAGGGCCTGCAGTTCTTC. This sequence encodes CASSLEGLQFF.

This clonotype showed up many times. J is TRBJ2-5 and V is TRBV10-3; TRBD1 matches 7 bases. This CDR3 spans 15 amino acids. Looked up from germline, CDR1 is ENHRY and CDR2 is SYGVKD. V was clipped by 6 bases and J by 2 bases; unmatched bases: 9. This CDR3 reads CAISPNRGNQETQYF. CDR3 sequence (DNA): TGTGCCATCAGCCCTAACAGGGGAAATCAAGAGACCCAGTACTTC.

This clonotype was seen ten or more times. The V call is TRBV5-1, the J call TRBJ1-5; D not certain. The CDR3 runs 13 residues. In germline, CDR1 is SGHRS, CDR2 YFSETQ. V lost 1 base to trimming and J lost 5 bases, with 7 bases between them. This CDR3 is CASSLTADQPQHF. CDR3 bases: TGCGCCAGCAGCTTGACAGCGGATCAGCCCCAGCATTTT.

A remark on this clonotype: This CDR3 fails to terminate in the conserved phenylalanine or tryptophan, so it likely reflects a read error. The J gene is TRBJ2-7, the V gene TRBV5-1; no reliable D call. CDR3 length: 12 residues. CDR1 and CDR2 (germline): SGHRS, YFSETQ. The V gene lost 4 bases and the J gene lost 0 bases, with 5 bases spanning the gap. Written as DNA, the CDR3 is TGCGCCAGCAGCGCACTCTCCTACGAGCAGTACCTC. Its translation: CASSALSYEQYL.

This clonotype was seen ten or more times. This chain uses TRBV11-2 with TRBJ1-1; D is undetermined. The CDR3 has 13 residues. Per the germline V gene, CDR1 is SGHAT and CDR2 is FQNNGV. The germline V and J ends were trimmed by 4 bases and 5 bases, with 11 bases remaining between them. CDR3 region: CASSSTTYTEAFF. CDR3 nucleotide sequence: TGTGCCAGCAGCTCGACGACGTATACTGAAGCTTTCTTT.